The T cell receptor beta chain under discussion was sequenced for a study of T cell repertoires in ileal Crohn's disease (dated 2019 in TCRdb). General notes on the study: The median duration of disease was approximately 7.9 years, and at the time of surgery around 40% of patients were active smokers. Every patient underwent surgery because of a complication, which was stricturing disease in around 61% and penetrating disease in around 39%. Postoperative therapy was given to about half of the patients, with thiopurines administered to more than 10 patients and anti-TNF agents administered to 18 patients. A prospective multicentre cohort supplied the 55 to 60 Crohn's disease patients whose TCR repertoires were analysed. The study ran alongside a multicentre cohort designed to identify predictors of early endoscopic recurrence after ileocolonic resection. A Rutgeerts score above i0 was used to define endoscopic postoperative recurrence. A total of 170 or so mucosal samples from roughly 60 patients were sequenced, with samples obtained at several locations on the surgical specimen and at postoperative endoscopy.

Adults with ileal or ileocolonic Crohn's disease and an indication for ileocolonic resection were eligible for inclusion. Whole ileal mucosal biopsies were kept frozen at -80 degrees C prior to DNA extraction. A TRizol-based method was used to extract genomic DNA from the frozen whole biopsies, and the DNA was quantified with a NanoDrop 2000 spectrophotometer. The CDR1 and CDR2 encoded by the germline V gene (reference sequence) are DFQATT and SNEGSKA. The CDR3 contains 11 residues, cysteine and phenylalanine counted. The retained sequence is limited to the CDR3, 33 bases, with the frame set at the first base. Trimming removed 3 bases from V and 9 bases from J; the gene matches leave 1 base unexplained. In the case of this clone: The antigen this receptor binds is unknown. No base-level quality is on record; no much larger clone is a single base apart.

Roughly 500 nanograms of biopsy DNA per sample were submitted for commercial TCRB immunosequencing. Adaptive Biotechnology amplified the CDR3 regions from genomic DNA with a two-step multiplex PCR designed to control amplification bias. Primers covering every V and J gene segment were used in the first PCR, while barcodes and Illumina adapters were added in the second PCR. CDR3 libraries were sequenced on an Illumina instrument. The original methods were these. The analysis drew on both the pipelines supplied by the vendor and custom analysis of the raw data in R/Bioconductor running R version 3.3.0. Clonality, which ranges from 0 to 1, was calculated as the inverse of the normalised Shannon entropy across all productive clones. High-frequency clones were defined as the share of the repertoire occupied by the top 100 clones, with only clones passing a 95% confidence test being retained. The Simpson index measured repertoire diversity, and the Morisita-Horn index measured overlap between samples. This immuneACCESS table, as held by TCRdb, lists in-frame sequences with V and J called but not all clones. Of the missing ones, under half trace to an unresolved V gene in checked studies; the others have no known cause. D and trimming were read from the DNA, whereas the V and J calls and clone size are those reported in that table. This sample lists 11,000 to 15,000 clones; approximately 80% were detected once. The ten largest make up 6.5% of the sample.

General study outcomes and caveats: Compared with CD4 T cells, sorted CD8 T cells contained more high-frequency clones, which suggests that the mucosal expansions were mostly CD8. Compared with non-smokers, patients who were active smokers at surgery showed a significantly higher proportion of clonal expansions (about 27% vs 20%, p=0.02). Higher high-frequency clone percentages at surgery were associated with endoscopic recurrence; all patients with clonality above 26.8% (18/57) had recurrence. Mucosal CD4 and CD8 T cells were sorted and sequenced only in a subgroup of patients, whose size was not stated.

This sequence originates from an adult with Crohn's disease. The sequenced sample consisted of ileal tissue. In this chain, TRBV20-1 is recombined with TRBJ1-1; 10 junctional bases match TRBD1. The encoded CDR3 is CSARGQGKAFF. The DNA sequence follows: TGCAGTGCTAGGGGACAGGGGAAAGCTTTCTTT.